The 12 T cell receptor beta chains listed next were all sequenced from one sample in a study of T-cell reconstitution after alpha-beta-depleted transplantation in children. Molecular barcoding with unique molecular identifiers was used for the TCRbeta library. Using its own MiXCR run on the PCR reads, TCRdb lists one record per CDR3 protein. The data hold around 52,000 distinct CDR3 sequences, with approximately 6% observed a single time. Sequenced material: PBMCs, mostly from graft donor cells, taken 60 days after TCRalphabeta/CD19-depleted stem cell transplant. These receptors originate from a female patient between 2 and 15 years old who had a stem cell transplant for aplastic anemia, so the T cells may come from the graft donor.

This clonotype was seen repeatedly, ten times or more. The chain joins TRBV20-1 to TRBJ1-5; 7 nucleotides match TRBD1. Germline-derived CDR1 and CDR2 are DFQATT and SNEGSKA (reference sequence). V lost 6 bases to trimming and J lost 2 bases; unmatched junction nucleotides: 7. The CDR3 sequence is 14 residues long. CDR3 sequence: CSAMTGYGNQPQHF. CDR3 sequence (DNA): TGCAGTGCAATGACAGGGTATGGCAATCAGCCCCAGCATTTT.

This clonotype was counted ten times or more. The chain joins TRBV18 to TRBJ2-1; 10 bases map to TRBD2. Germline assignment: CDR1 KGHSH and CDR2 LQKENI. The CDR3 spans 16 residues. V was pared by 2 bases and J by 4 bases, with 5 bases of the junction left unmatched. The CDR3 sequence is CASSPSLAGAYNEQFF. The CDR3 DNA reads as TGTGCCAGCTCACCATCGCTAGCGGGAGCTTACAATGAGCAGTTCTTC.

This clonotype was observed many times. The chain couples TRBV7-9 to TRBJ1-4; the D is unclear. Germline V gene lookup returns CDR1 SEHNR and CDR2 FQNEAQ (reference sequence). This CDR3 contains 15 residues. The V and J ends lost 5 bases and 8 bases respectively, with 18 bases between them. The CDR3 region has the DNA TGTGCCAGCAGCGTCCTGGCGATGGCGAGGGAAAAACTGTTTTTT. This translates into CASSVLAMAREKLFF.

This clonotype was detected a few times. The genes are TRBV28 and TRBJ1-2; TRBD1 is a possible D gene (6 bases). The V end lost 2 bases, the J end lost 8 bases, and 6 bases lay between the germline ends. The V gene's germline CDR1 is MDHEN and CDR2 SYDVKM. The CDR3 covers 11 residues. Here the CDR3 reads CASSLGGGYTF. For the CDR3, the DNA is TGTGCCAGCAGTTTAGGGGGCGGCTACACCTTC.

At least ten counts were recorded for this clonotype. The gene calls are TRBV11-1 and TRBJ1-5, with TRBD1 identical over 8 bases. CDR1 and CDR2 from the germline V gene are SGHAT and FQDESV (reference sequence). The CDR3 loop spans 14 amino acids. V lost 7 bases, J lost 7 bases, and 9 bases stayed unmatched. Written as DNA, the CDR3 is TGTGCCAGCACCCAGAAGGCAGGGGGCCAGCCCCAGCATTTT. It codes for CASTQKAGGQPQHF.

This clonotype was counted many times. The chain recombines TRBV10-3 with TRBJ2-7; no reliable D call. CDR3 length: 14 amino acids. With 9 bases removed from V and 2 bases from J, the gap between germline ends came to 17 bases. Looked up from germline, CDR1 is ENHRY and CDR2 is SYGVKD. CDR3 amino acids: CAILDPDLTYEQYF. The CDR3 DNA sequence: TGTGCCATTCTCGACCCTGATTTAACCTACGAGCAGTACTTC.

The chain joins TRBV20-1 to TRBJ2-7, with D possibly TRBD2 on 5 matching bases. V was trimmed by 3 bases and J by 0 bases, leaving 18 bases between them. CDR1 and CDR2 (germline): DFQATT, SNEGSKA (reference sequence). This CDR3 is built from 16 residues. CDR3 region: CSASLVSGLLSYEQYF. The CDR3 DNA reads TGCAGTGCTAGTCTCGTATCGGGGTTACTCTCCTACGAGCAGTACTTC.

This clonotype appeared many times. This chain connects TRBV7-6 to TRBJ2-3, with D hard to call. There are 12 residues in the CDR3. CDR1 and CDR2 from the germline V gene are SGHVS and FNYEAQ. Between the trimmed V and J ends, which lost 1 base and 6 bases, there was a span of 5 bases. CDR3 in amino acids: CASSLVADTQYF. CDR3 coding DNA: TGTGCCAGCAGCTTAGTGGCTGATACGCAGTATTTT.

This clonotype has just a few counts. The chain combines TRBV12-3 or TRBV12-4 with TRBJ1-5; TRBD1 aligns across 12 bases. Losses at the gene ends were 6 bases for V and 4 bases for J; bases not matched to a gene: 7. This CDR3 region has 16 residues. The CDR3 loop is CASRTGTGGGNQPQHF. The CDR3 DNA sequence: TGTGCCAGCAGAACCGGGACAGGGGGCGGAAATCAGCCCCAGCATTTT.

The CDR3 region has the DNA TGTGCCAGCAGCTTAGATCGGTACAGCTCCTACGAGCAGTACTTC. It specifies CASSLDRYSSYEQYF. V and J are TRBV11-2 and TRBJ2-7; D not certain. CDR3 length: 15 amino acids. Germline-derived CDR1 and CDR2 are SGHAT and FQNNGV. V lost 0 bases to trimming and J lost 0 bases, with 9 bases between them. Using reference TRBV11-2 and TRBJ2-7 for the parts outside the CDR3, the full variable domain is EAGVAQSPRYKIIEKRQSVAFWCNPISGHATLYWYQQILGQGPKLLIQFQNNGVVDDSQLPKDRFSAERLKGVDSTLKIQPAKLEDSAVYLCASSLDRYSSYEQYFGPGTRLTVT.

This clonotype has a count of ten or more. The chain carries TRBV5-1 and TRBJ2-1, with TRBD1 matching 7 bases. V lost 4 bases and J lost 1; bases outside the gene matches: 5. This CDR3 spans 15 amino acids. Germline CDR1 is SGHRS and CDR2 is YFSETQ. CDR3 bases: TGCGCCAGCAGCCCGGACAGGAAGTCCTACAATGAGCAGTTCTTC. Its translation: CASSPDRKSYNEQFF.

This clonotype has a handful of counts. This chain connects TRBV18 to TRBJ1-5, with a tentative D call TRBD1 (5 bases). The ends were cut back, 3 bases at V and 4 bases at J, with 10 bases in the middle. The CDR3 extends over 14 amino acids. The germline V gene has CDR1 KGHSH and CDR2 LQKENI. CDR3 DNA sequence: TGTGCCAGCTCACCCCGGGGCCTAAATCAGCCCCAGCATTTT. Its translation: CASSPRGLNQPQHF.